This note documents a single T cell receptor (beta chain) sequence. What it binds is unknown. This specimen belongs to a study of post-analysis software for immune sequencing data. Study details: The patients showed relapsing-remitting, secondary progressive and progressive-relapsing multiple sclerosis courses. Overall study findings and caveats: The normalized Chao1 diversity of multiple sclerosis patients was significantly lower than that of controls. About five TRBV segments were more frequent in patients than controls; TRBV5-6, TRBV5-1 and TRBV20-1 belonged to this group.

After removal of 0 bases from V and 7 bases from J, the junction contained 12 bases not matched to a gene. Germline CDR1 reads DFQATT; CDR2 reads SNEGSKA (reference sequence). There are 16 residues in the CDR3. TCR beta libraries were prepared from cDNA with unique molecular identifiers. T cells, roughly 0.95 to 10 million of them, yielded roughly 550,000 cDNA molecules. In TCRdb, the PCR reads were re-called with MiXCR into one record per CDR3 protein. Among about 820,000 distinct CDR3 sequences, about 50% were seen once, and the ten largest hold roughly 4.4%. The specimen was blood. This receptor was taken from a girl between 5 and 17 years old with multiple sclerosis. This chain uses TRBV20-1 with TRBJ2-1, with 7 positions matching TRBD2. The DNA of the CDR3 is TGCAGTGCTAGAGATGCAACCGGGACTACGCGGAATGAGCAGTTCTTC. Protein: CSARDATGTTRNEQFF.